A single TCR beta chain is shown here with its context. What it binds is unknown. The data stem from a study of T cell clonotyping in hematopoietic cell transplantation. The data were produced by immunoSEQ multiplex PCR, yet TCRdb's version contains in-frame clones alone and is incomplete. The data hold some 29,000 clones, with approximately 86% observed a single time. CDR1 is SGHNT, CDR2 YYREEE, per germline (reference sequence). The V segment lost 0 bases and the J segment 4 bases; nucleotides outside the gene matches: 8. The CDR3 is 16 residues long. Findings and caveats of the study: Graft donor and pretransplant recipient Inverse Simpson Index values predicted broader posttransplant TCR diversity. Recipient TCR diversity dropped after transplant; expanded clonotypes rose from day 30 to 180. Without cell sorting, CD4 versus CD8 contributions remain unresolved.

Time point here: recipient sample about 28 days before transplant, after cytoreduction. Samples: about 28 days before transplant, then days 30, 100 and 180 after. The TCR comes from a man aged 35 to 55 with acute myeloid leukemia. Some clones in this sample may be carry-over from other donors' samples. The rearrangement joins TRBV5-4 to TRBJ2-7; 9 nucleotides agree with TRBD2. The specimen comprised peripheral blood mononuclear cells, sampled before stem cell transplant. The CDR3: CASSLAVSSGAYEQYF. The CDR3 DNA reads TGTGCCAGCAGCTTGGCCGTATCTAGCGGGGCGTACGAGCAGTACTTC.